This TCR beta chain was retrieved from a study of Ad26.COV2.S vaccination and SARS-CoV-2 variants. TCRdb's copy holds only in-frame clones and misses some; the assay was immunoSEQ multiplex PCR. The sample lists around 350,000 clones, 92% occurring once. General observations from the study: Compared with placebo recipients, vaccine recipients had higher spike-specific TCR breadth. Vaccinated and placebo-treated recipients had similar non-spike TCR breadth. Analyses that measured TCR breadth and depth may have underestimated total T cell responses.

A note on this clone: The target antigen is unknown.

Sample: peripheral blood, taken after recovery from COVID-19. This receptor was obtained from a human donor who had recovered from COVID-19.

The CDR3 reads CASSFVTPLGSPLHF. The CDR3 region has the DNA TGTGCCAGCAGTTTTGTGACGCCGCTAGGTTCACCCCTCCACTTT. The V and J genes are TRBV27 and TRBJ1-6; D remains unclear. Trimming left V 3 bases short and J 9 bases short, with 15 bases between. This CDR3 comprises 15 residues. Germline V gene data show CDR1 as MNHEY and CDR2 as SMNVEV (reference sequence).